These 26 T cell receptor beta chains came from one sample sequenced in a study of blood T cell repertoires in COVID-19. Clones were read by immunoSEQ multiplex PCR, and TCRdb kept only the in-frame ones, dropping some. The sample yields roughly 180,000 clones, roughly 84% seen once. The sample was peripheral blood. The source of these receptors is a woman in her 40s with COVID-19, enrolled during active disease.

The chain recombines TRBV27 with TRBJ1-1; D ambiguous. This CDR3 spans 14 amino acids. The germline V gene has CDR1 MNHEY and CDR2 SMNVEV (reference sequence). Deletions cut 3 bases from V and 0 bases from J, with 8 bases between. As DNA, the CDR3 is TGTGCCAGCAGTTTGGCAGGCCTGAACACTGAAGCTTTCTTT. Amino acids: CASSLAGLNTEAFF.

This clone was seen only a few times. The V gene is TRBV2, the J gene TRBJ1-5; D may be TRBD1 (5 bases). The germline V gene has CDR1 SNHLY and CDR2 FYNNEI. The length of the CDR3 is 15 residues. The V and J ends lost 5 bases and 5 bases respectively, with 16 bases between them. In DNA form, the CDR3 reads TGTGCCAGCAGTCCGCTCGGGAGGGGCGATCAGCCCCAGCATTTT. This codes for CASSPLGRGDQPQHF.

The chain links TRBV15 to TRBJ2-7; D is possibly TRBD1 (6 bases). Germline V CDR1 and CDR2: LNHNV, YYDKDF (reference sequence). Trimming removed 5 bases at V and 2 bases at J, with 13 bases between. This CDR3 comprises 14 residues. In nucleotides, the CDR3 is TGTGCCACCAGCCCGGACAGACCAACCTACGAGCAGTACTTC. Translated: CATSPDRPTYEQYF.

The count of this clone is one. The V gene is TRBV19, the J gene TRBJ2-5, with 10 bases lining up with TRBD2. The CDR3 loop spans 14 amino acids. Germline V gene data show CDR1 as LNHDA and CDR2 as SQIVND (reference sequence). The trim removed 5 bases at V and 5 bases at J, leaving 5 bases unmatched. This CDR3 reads CASSLAGVRETQYF. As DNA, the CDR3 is TGTGCCAGTAGTCTAGCGGGAGTCAGGGAGACCCAGTACTTC. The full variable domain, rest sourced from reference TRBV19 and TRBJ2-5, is DGGITQSPKYLFRKEGQNVTLSCEQNLNHDAMYWYRQDPGQGLRLIYYSQIVNDFQKGDIAEGYSVSREKKESFPLTVTSAQKNPTAFYLCASSLAGVRETQYFGPGTRLLVL.

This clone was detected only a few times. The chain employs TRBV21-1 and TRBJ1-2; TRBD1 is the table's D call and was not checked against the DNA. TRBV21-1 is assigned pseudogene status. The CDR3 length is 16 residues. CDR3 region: CASSKTGQLLDYGYTF. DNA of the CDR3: TGTGCCAGCAGCAAGACGGGACAGCTTCTTGACTATGGCTACACCTTC.

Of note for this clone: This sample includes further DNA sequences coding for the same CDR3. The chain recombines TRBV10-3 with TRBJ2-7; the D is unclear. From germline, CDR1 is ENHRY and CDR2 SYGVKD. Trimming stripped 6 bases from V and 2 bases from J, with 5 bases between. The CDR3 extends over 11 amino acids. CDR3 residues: CAISATYEQYF. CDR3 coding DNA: TGTGCCATCAGCGCGACCTACGAGCAGTACTTC.

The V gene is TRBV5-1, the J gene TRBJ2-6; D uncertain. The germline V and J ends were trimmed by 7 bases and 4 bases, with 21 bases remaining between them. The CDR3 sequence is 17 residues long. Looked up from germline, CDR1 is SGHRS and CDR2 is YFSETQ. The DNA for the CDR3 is TGCGCCAGCCTTCTCGTTACACCCTCCACCGGGGCCAACGTCCTGACTTTC. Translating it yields CASLLVTPSTGANVLTF. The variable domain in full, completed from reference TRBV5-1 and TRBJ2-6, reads KAGVTQTPRYLIKTRGQQVTLSCSPISGHRSVSWYQQTPGQGLQFLFEYFSETQRNKGNFPGRFSGRQFSNSRSEMNVSTLELGDSALYLCASLLVTPSTGANVLTFGAGSRLTVL.

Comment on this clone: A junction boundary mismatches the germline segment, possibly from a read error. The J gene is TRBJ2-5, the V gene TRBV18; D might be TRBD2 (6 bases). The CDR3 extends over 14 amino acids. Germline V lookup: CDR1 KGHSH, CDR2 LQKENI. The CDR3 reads CASSPERRRESQYF. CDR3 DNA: TGTGCCAGCTCACCTGAGCGGAGACGGGAGAGCCAGTACTTC.

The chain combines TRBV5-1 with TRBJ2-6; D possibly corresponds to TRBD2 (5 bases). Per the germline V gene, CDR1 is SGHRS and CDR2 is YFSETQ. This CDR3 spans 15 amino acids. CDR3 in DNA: TGCGGGGAGCTGTGGGGTTCGTCTGGGGCCAACGTCCTGACTTTC. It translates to CGELWGSSGANVLTF.

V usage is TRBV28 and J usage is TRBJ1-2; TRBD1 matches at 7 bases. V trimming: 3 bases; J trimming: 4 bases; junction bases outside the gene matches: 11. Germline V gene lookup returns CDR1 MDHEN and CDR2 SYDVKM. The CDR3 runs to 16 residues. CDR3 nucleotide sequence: TGTGCCAGCAGTTTTAGGTGGACAGGTCCCTTCTATGGCTACACCTTC. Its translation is CASSFRWTGPFYGYTF.

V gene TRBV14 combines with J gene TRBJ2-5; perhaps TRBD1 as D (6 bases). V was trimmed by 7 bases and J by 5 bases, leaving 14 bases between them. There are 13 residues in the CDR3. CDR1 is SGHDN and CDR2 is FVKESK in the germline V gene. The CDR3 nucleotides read TGTGCCAGCAACTCAGGGGCCTGGGAGACCCAGTACTTC. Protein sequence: CASNSGAWETQYF.

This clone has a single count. This CDR3 reads CASTAVGGGESFF. The CDR3 DNA is TGTGCCAGCACCGCAGTTGGTGGGGGCGAATCTTTCTTT. This sequence joins TRBV12-3 or TRBV12-4 and TRBJ1-1, with D perhaps matching TRBD1 (6 bases). The CDR3 has 13 amino acids. The V gene lost 7 bases and the J gene lost 12 bases, with 21 bases spanning the gap.

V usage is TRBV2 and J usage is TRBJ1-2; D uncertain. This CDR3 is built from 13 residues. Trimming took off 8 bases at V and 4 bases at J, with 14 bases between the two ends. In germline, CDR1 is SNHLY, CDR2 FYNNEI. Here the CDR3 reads CASDVGLFYGYTF. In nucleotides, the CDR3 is TGTGCCAGCGACGTCGGACTCTTCTATGGCTACACCTTC.

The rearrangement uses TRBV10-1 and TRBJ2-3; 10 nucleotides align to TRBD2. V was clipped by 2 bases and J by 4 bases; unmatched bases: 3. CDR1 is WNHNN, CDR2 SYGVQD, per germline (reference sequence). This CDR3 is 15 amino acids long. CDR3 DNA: TGCGCCAGCAGTGAGAGCGGGAGGGACTCAGATACGCAGTATTTT. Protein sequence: CASSESGRDSDTQYF.

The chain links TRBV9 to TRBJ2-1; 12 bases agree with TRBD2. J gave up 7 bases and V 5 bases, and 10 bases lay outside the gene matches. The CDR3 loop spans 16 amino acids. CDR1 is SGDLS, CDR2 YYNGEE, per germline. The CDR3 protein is CASRRLAGVRGNEQFF. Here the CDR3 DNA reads TGTGCCAGCAGACGACTAGCGGGAGTTCGGGGGAATGAGCAGTTCTTC.

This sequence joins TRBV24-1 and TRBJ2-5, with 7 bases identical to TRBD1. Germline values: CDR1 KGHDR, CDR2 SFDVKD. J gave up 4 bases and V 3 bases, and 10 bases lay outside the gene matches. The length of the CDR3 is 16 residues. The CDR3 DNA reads TGTGCCACCAGTGATATCAAAGGGGGCCGTCCAGAGACCCAGTACTTC. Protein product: CATSDIKGGRPETQYF.

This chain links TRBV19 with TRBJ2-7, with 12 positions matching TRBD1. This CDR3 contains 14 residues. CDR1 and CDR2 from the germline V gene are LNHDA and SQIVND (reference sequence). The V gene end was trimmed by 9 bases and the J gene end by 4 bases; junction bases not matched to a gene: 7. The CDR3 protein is CASARDRGQYEQYF. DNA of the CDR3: TGTGCCAGCGCTCGGGACAGGGGGCAGTACGAGCAGTACTTC.

The CDR3 DNA follows: TGTGCCAGCAGTCAGGGACAGGGAAGAGAGACCCAGTACTTC. It specifies CASSQGQGRETQYF. This rearrangement joins TRBV27 to TRBJ2-5; 9 bases map to TRBD1. Trimming cost V 5 bases and J 4 bases; bases outside gene matches: 5. The CDR3 consists of 14 residues. In germline, CDR1 is MNHEY, CDR2 SMNVEV (reference sequence).

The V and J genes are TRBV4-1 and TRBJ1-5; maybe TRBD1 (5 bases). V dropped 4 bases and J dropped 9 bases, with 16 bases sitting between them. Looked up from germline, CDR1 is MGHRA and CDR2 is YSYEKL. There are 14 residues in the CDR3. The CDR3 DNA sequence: TGCGCCAGCAGCCCCAGGGAGGGTAATGGGCCCCAGCATTTT. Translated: CASSPREGNGPQHF.

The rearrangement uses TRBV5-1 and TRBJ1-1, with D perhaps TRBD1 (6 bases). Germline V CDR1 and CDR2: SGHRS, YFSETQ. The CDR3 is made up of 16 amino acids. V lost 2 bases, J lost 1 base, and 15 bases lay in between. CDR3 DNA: TGCGCCAGCAGCTTCACAGGGAACAGGGCGAACACTGAAGCTTTCTTT. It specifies CASSFTGNRANTEAFF.

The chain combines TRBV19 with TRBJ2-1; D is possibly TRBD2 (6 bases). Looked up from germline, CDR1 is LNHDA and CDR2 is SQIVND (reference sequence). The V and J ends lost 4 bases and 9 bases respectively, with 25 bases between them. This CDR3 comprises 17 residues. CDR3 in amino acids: CASSRRAGTVLGGEQFF. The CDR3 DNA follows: TGTGCCAGTAGTAGAAGAGCCGGGACCGTTTTGGGGGGTGAGCAGTTCTTC.

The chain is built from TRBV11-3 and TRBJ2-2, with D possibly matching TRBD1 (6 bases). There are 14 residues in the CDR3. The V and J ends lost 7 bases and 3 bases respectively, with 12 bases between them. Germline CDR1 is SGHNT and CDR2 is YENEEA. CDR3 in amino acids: CASTTRGYTGELFF. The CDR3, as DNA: TGTGCCAGCACCACCAGGGGATACACCGGGGAGCTGTTTTTT.

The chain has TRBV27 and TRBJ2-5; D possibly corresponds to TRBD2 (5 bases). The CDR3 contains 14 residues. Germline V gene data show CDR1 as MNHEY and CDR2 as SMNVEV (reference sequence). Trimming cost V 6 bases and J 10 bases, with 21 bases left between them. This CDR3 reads CASSPGLLNGNQYF. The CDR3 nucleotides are TGTGCCAGCAGCCCCGGACTCTTAAACGGGAACCAGTACTTC.

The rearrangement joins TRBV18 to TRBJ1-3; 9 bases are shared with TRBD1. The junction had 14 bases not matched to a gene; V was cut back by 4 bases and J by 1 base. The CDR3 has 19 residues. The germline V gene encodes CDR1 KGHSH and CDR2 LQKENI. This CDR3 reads CASSRDFGTGFLSGNTIYF. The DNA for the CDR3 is TGTGCCAGCTCACGGGACTTCGGGACAGGGTTCCTTTCTGGAAACACCATATATTTT.

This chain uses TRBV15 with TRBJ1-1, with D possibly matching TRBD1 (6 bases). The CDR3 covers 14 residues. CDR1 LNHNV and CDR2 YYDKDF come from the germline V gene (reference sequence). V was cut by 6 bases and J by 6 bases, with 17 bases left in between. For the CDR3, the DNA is TGTGCCACCAGTCCGGGACACCGACTGTCTGAAGCTTTCTTT. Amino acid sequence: CATSPGHRLSEAFF.

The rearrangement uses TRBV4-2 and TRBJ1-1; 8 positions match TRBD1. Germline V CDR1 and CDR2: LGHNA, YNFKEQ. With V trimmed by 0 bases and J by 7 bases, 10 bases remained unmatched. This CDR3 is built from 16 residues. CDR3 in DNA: TGTGCCAGCAGCCAAGAGGGCGGCAGGGGGCAGGGTGAAGCTTTCTTT. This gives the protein CASSQEGGRGQGEAFF.